The 24 T cell receptor beta chains presented below share a single source sample, sequenced in a study of early T cells in non-severe SARS-CoV-2 infection. MiXCR was run by TCRdb on the 5' RACE reads, yielding one entry per CDR3 protein. Among approximately 120,000 distinct CDR3 sequences, about 16% were seen once, and the ten largest hold roughly a fifth. The sample comprised whole blood. These receptors all stem from an adult who was a healthcare worker with PCR-confirmed SARS-CoV-2 infection or an uninfected control (not recorded which).

The table lists this clonotype with a few counts. The rearrangement joins TRBV20-1 to TRBJ2-3; the match to TRBD2 covers 10 bases. The V and J ends lost 3 bases and 1 base, in that order; junction bases with no gene match: 4. The CDR3 spans 15 residues. In germline, CDR1 is DFQATT, CDR2 SNEGSKA (reference sequence). CDR3 nucleotide sequence: TGCAGTGCTAGTCGGCTAGCGGGAGGCACAGATACGCAGTATTTT. This encodes CSASRLAGGTDTQYF.

About this clonotype: A junction end diverges from the germline sequence, so it may reflect a read error. The CDR3 sequence is CASSQAGPSENTIYF. CDR3 bases: TGTGCCAGCAGCCAGGCCGGCCCCTCTGAAAACACCATATATTTT. The gene calls are TRBV16 and TRBJ1-3, with no clear D. CDR3 size: 15 residues. Germline CDR1 and CDR2: KGHSY and FQNENV.

V is TRBV11-2 and J is TRBJ1-1; no clear D gene. CDR3 length: 13 residues. The ends were cut back, 1 base at V and 8 bases at J, with 11 bases in the middle. Germline CDR1 SGHAT, CDR2 FQNNGV. This CDR3 is CASSLGSRVEAFF. The CDR3 nucleotides read TGTGCCAGCAGCTTAGGAAGTAGGGTAGAAGCTTTCTTT.

There are many counts of this clonotype. The chain couples TRBV20-1 to TRBJ2-3; 7 nucleotides match TRBD1. V dropped 6 bases and J dropped 0; count of bases not matched to a gene: 6. The CDR3 totals 14 residues. Germline V gene lookup returns CDR1 DFQATT and CDR2 SNEGSKA (reference sequence). The CDR3 DNA follows: TGCAGTGCAGCACGACAGGGTAGCACAGATACGCAGTATTTT. It translates to CSAARQGSTDTQYF.

The rearrangement uses TRBV5-1 and TRBJ2-7, with unresolved D. Looked up from germline, CDR1 is SGHRS and CDR2 is YFSETQ. Trimming took 0 bases from V and 0 from J, leaving 13 bases between them. The CDR3 totals 16 residues. CDR3: CASSLAPRSSSYEQYF. Written as DNA, the CDR3 is TGCGCCAGCAGCTTGGCACCCCGGTCCTCCTCCTACGAGCAGTACTTC.

V is TRBV7-9 and J is TRBJ2-1, with 7 bases fitting TRBD1. V dropped 1 base and J dropped 2; count of bases not matched to a gene: 11. The germline gives CDR1 SEHNR, CDR2 FQNEAQ (reference sequence). This CDR3 region has 18 residues. The CDR3 DNA reads as TGTGCCAGCAGCTTAGGGTCCTTAGGGCAGGGGGCCTACAATGAGCAGTTCTTC. This encodes CASSLGSLGQGAYNEQFF.

Only a few counts were recorded for this clonotype. The chain carries TRBV3-1 and TRBJ2-7; no definite D call. In germline, CDR1 is LGHDT, CDR2 YNNKEL (reference sequence). V gave up 0 bases and J gave up 2 bases, with 8 bases separating them. The CDR3 is made up of 14 amino acids. This CDR3 reads CASSQERPTYEQYF. The CDR3, as DNA: TGTGCCAGCAGCCAAGAGAGGCCTACCTACGAGCAGTACTTC.

The genes are TRBV6-1 and TRBJ2-2, with unresolved D. The CDR3 loop spans 13 amino acids. The germline CDR1 and CDR2 sequences are MNHNS and SASEGT. V was pared by 4 bases and J by 4 bases, with 7 bases between. For the CDR3, the DNA is TGTGCCAGCAGTGCGGTTCCCACCGGGGAGCTGTTTTTT. Its translation: CASSAVPTGELFF.

This clonotype appeared many times. This rearrangement joins TRBV18 to TRBJ1-1, with a possible D match to TRBD1 (6 bases). This CDR3 spans 14 amino acids. V lost 3 bases and J lost 1, with 9 bases in between. Per the germline V gene, CDR1 is KGHSH and CDR2 is LQKENI. CDR3 region: CASSPRGANTEAFF. The CDR3 nucleotides are TGTGCCAGCTCACCCAGGGGTGCGAACACTGAAGCTTTCTTT.

This clonotype was detected only a few times. The V gene is TRBV4-1, the J gene TRBJ2-7; 10 nucleotides agree with TRBD1. CDR3 length: 15 amino acids. Germline V CDR1 and CDR2: MGHRA, YSYEKL. The trim removed 3 bases at V and 6 bases at J, leaving 8 bases unmatched. Here the CDR3 DNA reads TGCGCCAGCAGCCATCCTTGGGACAGGGGCGCCGAGCAGTACTTC. Residues: CASSHPWDRGAEQYF.

This clonotype has more than one count but fewer than ten. V usage is TRBV7-6 and J usage is TRBJ1-1; D gene unclear. The CDR3 is made up of 12 amino acids. CDR1 and CDR2 from the germline V gene are SGHVS and FNYEAQ. V shed 0 bases and J shed 11 bases, with 10 bases lying between them. CDR3 amino acids: CASSLAEGIAFF. As DNA, the CDR3 is TGTGCCAGCAGCTTAGCGGAGGGAATTGCTTTCTTT.

A few counts support this clonotype. This chain uses TRBV11-2 with TRBJ1-6, with D unclear. V was trimmed by 5 bases and J by 7 bases, leaving 12 bases between them. The germline CDR1 and CDR2 sequences are SGHAT and FQNNGV. CDR3 length: 14 amino acids. CDR3 sequence (DNA): TGTGCCAGCAGCCGGGTGGGGTACAATTCACCCCTCCACTTT. Residues: CASSRVGYNSPLHF.

The gene calls are TRBV3-1 and TRBJ2-7, with 7 positions matching TRBD2. In germline, CDR1 is LGHDT, CDR2 YNNKEL (reference sequence). The CDR3 covers 14 residues. Trimming removed 5 bases from V and 2 bases from J; junction bases left unmatched: 6. The DNA of the CDR3 is TGTGCCAGCAGCTCCCGGGGGAGGGCCTACGAGCAGTACTTC. It translates to CASSSRGRAYEQYF.

The CDR3 DNA follows: TGTGCCACCAGCAGAGATAGGAACACTGAAGCTTTCTTT. Its translation: CATSRDRNTEAFF. The rearrangement uses TRBV15 and TRBJ1-1; D is uncertain. Germline assignment: CDR1 LNHNV and CDR2 YYDKDF (reference sequence). Trimming took 0 bases from V and 1 from J, leaving 3 bases between them. The CDR3 contains 13 residues.

This clonotype was counted only a few times. The chain employs TRBV4-1 and TRBJ1-6; no reliable D call. The CDR3 has 14 amino acids. Germline CDR1 is MGHRA and CDR2 is YSYEKL. V lost 3 bases and J lost 9, with 12 bases in between. The CDR3 reads CASSHSAGISPLHF. The CDR3 region has the DNA TGCGCCAGCAGCCACAGCGCGGGGATTTCACCCCTCCACTTT.

The J gene is TRBJ2-1, the V gene TRBV11-3, with 8 bases matching TRBD1. Germline V gene sequence: CDR1 SGHNT, CDR2 YENEEA. The CDR3 is made up of 15 amino acids. Unmatched junction bases numbered 9, after V lost 5 bases and J lost 6 bases. The CDR3 sequence is CASSQGTGVSNEQFF. The CDR3 bases are TGTGCCAGCAGCCAGGGGACAGGAGTTAGCAATGAGCAGTTCTTC.

This clonotype was counted only a few times. The chain combines TRBV30 with TRBJ2-6; D tentatively fits TRBD1 or TRBD2 (5 bases each). Trimming removed 3 bases at V and 0 bases at J, with 18 bases between. Germline-derived CDR1 and CDR2 are GTSNPN and SVGIG (reference sequence). There are 18 residues in the CDR3. CDR3 sequence reads: CAWSRFGTDPSGANVLTF. In DNA, the CDR3 is TGTGCCTGGAGCAGATTCGGGACCGATCCCTCTGGGGCCAACGTCCTGACTTTC.

This clonotype has a handful of counts. The chain combines TRBV7-9 with TRBJ2-1, with a possible D match to TRBD1 (5 bases). Germline values: CDR1 SEHNR, CDR2 FQNEAQ (reference sequence). V was clipped by 6 bases and J by 9 bases, with 21 bases between them. This CDR3 has 15 residues. The CDR3 is CASSPNLNGASEQFF. The CDR3 DNA reads TGTGCCAGCAGTCCGAATCTTAATGGGGCTAGTGAGCAGTTCTTC.

J is TRBJ1-3 and V is TRBV10-2; D is uncertain. The CDR3 is 14 residues long. The V and J ends lost 5 bases and 3 bases respectively, with 11 bases between them. Germline assignment: CDR1 WSHSY and CDR2 SAAADI. The CDR3 is CASSMTEGGNTIYF. Here the CDR3 DNA reads TGCGCCAGCAGTATGACGGAGGGTGGAAACACCATATATTTT.

V gene TRBV7-3 combines with J gene TRBJ2-1, with TRBD2 as a possible D gene (6 bases). With 5 bases removed from V and 1 base from J, the gap between germline ends came to 9 bases. This CDR3 region has 14 residues. Germline CDR1 is SGHTA and CDR2 is FQGTGA. The CDR3 DNA follows: TGTGCCAGCAGCCCCAGCGGGTCCTACAATGAGCAGTTCTTC. It encodes CASSPSGSYNEQFF.

This clonotype showed up just a few times. The chain couples TRBV7-6 to TRBJ2-6; D gene unclear. Trimming stripped 6 bases from V and 0 bases from J, with 9 bases between. The CDR3 totals 15 residues. From germline, CDR1 is SGHVS and CDR2 FNYEAQ. The CDR3: CASSDPRSGANVLTF. CDR3 DNA: TGTGCCAGCAGTGACCCCCGCTCTGGGGCCAACGTCCTGACTTTC.

V usage is TRBV29-1 and J usage is TRBJ2-3, with D perhaps TRBD1 (6 bases). V lost 3 bases and J 0 bases, leaving 16 bases between the germline ends. Germline V CDR1 and CDR2: SQVTM, ANQGSEA. CDR3 length: 16 residues. CDR3 coding DNA: TGCAGCGTTGAGGTATGGACAGAGGGGAGCACAGATACGCAGTATTTT. Translation gives CSVEVWTEGSTDTQYF.

This clonotype was seen only a few times. This sequence joins TRBV19 and TRBJ2-3, with 9 bases that match TRBD2. V lost 5 bases and J lost 8; bases outside the gene matches: 14. The CDR3 loop spans 16 amino acids. Germline loops: CDR1 LNHDA, CDR2 SQIVND (reference sequence). In DNA form, the CDR3 reads TGTGCCAGTAGTGGACGAGTTGCGGGGGGGCCGGCTACGCAGTATTTT. Encoded protein: CASSGRVAGGPATQYF.

This clonotype was detected a few times. The chain combines TRBV30 with TRBJ1-6; TRBD1 is a possible D gene (6 bases). The CDR3 has 12 amino acids. With 8 bases removed from V and 9 bases from J, the gap between germline ends came to 14 bases. Germline V gene data show CDR1 as GTSNPN and CDR2 as SVGIG (reference sequence). CDR3 residues: CALQEGGSPLHF. In nucleotides, the CDR3 is TGTGCCCTCCAGGAAGGGGGTTCACCCCTCCACTTT.